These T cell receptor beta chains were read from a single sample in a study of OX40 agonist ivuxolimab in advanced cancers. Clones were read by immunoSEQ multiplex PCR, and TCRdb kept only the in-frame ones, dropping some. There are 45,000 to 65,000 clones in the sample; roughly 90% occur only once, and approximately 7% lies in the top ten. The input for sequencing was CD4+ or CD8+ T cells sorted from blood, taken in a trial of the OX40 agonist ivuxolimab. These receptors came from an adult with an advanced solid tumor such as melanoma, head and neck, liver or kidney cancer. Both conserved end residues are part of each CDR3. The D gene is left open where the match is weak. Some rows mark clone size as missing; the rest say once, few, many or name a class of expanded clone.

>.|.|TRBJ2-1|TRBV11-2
TGTGCCAGCAGCTCCTTGGCCCGGACAGACCAGCAGTTCTTC
CASSSLARTDQQFF
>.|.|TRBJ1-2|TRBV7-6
TGTGCCAGCAGCTTACGGCCAGATCTGTATGGCTACACCTTC
CASSLRPDLYGYTF
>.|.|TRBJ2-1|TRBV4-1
TGCGCCAGCAGCCCGCTAGCGAGCTCCTACAATGAGCAGTTCTTC
CASSPLASSYNEQFF
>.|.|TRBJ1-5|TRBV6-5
TGTGCCAGCAGTTCCGGGGGTAGCAATCAGCCCCAGCATTTT
CASSSGGSNQPQHF
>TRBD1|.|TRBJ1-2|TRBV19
TGTGCCAGTAGTACCCTACAGGGGATTTTGGACGGCTACACCTTC
CASSTLQGILDGYTF
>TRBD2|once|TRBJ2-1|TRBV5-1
TGCGCCAGCAGCTTGGCGGTAGCGGGACGAGCCTACAATGAGCAGTTCTTC
CASSLAVAGRAYNEQFF
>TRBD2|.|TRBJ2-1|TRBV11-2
TGTGCCAGCAGCTTAGGGGCCAGCGGGAGATTACTCTTC
CASSLGASGRLLF
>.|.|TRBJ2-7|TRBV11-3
TGTGCCAGCAGCTTACAAGGTAGCTGTAGCTACGAGCAGTACTTC
CASSLQGSCSYEQYF
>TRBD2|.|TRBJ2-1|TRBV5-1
TGCGCCAGCAGCCCTGTAGCGGGAGTGGGGAATGAGCAGTTCTTC
CASSPVAGVGNEQFF
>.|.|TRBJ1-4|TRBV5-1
TGCGCCAGCAGCTCCGCATCGGCGGGGGAAAAACTGTTTTTT
CASSSASAGEKLFF